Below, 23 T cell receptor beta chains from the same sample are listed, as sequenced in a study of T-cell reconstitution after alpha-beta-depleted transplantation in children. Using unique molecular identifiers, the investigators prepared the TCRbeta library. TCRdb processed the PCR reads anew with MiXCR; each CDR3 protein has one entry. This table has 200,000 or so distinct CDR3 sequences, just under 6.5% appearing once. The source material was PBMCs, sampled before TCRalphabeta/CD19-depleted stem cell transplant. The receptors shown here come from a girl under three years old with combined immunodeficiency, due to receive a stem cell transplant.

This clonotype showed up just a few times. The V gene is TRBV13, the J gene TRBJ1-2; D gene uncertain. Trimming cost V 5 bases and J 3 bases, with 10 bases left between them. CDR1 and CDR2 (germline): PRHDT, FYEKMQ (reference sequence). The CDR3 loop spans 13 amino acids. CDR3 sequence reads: CASSTGRDYGYTF. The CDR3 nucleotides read TGTGCCAGCAGCACCGGACGGGACTATGGCTACACCTTC.

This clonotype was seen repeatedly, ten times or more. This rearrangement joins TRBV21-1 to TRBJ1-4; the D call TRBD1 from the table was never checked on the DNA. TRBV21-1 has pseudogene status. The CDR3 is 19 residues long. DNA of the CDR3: TGTGCCAGCAGCAAAGAAACAGACAGACACCATACAACTAATGAAAAACTGTTTTTT. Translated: CASSKETDRHHTTNEKLFF.

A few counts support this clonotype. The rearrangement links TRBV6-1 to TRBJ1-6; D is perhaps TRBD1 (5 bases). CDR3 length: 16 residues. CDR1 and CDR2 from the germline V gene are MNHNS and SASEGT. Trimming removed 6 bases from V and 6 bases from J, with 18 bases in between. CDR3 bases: TGTGCCAGCAGCGACCTCCCGGGGACTAGTAATTCACCCCTCCACTTT. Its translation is CASSDLPGTSNSPLHF.

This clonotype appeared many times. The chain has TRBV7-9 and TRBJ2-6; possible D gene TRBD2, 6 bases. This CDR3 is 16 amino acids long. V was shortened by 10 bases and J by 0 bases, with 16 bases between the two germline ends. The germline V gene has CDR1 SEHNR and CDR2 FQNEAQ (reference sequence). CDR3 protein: CANFMPGDSGANVLTF. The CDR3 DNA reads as TGTGCCAATTTCATGCCGGGGGACTCTGGGGCCAACGTCCTGACTTTC.

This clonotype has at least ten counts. CDR3 DNA sequence: TGCAGTGCTAGATTAGATCACATTAACAAGATCAATGAGCAGTTCTTC. Amino acid sequence: CSARLDHINKINEQFF. The rearrangement links TRBV20-1 to TRBJ2-1; unclear D gene. CDR1 is DFQATT, CDR2 SNEGSKA, per germline (reference sequence). Deletions cut 2 bases from V and 6 bases from J, with 20 bases between. The CDR3 contains 16 residues.

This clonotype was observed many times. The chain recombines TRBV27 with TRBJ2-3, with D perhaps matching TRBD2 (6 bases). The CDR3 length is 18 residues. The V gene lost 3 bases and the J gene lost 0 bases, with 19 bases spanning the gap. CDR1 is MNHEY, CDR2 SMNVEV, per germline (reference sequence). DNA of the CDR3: TGTGCCAGCAGTTTCTCTGGGAGGTGGGTCGGTAGCACAGATACGCAGTATTTT. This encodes CASSFSGRWVGSTDTQYF.

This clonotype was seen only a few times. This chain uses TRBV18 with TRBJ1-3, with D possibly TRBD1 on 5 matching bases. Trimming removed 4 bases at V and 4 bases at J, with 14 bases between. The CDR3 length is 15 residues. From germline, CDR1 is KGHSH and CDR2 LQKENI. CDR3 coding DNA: TGTGCCAGCTCACGCCGCCAGGGAACGGGAAACACCATATATTTT. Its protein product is CASSRRQGTGNTIYF. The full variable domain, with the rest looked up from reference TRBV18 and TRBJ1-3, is NAGVMQNPRHLVRRRGQEARLRCSPMKGHSHVYWYRQLPEEGLKFMVYLQKENIIDESGMPKERFSAEFPKEGPSILRIQQVVRGDSAAYFCASSRRQGTGNTIYFGEGSWLTVV.

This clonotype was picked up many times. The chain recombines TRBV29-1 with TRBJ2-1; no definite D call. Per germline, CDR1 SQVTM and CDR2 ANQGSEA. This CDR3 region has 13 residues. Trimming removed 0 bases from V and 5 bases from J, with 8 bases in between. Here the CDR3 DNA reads TGCAGCGTTGAAGAGACCCGTCACAATGAGCAGTTCTTC. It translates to CSVEETRHNEQFF.

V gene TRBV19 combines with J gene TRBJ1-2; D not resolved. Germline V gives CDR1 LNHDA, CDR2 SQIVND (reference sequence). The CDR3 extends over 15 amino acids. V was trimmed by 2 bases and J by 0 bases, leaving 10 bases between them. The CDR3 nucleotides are TGTGCCAGTAGTATAACGACGGGAGCTAACTATGGCTACACCTTC. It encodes CASSITTGANYGYTF.

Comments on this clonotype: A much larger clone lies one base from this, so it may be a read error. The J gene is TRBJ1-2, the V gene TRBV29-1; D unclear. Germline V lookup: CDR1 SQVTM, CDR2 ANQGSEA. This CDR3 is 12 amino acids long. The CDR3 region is CSVFQDIYGDTF. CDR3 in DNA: TGCAGCGTTTTCCAGGATATCTATGGCGACACCTTC.

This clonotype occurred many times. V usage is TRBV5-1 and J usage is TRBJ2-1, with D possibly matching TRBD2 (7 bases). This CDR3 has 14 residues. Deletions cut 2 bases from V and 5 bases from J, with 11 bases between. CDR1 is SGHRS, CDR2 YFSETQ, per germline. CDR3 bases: TGCGCCAGCAGCTTTCGGGGGGCTAACAATGAGCAGTTCTTC. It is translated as CASSFRGANNEQFF.

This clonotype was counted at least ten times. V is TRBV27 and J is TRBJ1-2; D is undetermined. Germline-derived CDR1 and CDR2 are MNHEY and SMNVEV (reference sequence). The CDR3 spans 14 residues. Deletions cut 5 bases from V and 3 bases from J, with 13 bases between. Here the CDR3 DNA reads TGTGCCAGCAGTCGTGGAAGTTCTTACTATGGCTACACCTTC. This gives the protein CASSRGSSYYGYTF.

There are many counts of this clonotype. CDR3 loop: CSADPPGLAGDATFYEQYF. The CDR3, as DNA: TGCAGTGCTGACCCTCCGGGACTAGCGGGAGATGCTACGTTCTACGAGCAGTACTTC. V usage is TRBV20-1 and J usage is TRBJ2-7; 14 bases fit TRBD2. The CDR3 consists of 19 residues. Trimming removed 5 bases from V and 3 bases from J; junction bases left unmatched: 18. The germline V gene has CDR1 DFQATT and CDR2 SNEGSKA (reference sequence).

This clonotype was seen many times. CDR3 sequence reads: CSVEGAVASGSYNEQFF. CDR3 in DNA: TGCAGCGTTGAAGGTGCGGTGGCTAGCGGCTCCTACAATGAGCAGTTCTTC. The V call is TRBV29-1, the J call TRBJ2-1; 7 bases line up with TRBD2. The CDR3 loop spans 17 amino acids. Per the germline V gene, CDR1 is SQVTM and CDR2 is ANQGSEA. V lost 1 base and J lost 0; bases outside the gene matches: 9.

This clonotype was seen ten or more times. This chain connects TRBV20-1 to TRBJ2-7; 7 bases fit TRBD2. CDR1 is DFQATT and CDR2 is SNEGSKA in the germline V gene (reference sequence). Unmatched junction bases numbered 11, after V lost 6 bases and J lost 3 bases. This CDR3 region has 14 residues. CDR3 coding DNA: TGCAGTGCAGAGAGAGCGGGGCAGTTCTACGAGCAGTACTTC. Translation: CSAERAGQFYEQYF.

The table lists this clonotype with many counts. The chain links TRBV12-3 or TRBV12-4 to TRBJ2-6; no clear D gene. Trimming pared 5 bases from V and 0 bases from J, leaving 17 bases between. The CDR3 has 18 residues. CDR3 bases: TGTGCCAGCAGTCCGTACGGGTTTCCCTCCTCTGGGGCCAACGTCCTGACTTTC. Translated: CASSPYGFPSSGANVLTF.

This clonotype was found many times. For the CDR3, the DNA is TGTGCCAGCAGCTTGGGCTGGGGGGTAGAGACCCAGTACTTC. Translated: CASSLGWGVETQYF. The chain employs TRBV7-2 and TRBJ2-5, with D perhaps matching TRBD2 (6 bases). Germline lookup yields CDR1 SGHTA and CDR2 FQGNSA. V lost 3 bases to trimming and J lost 4 bases, with 12 bases between them. CDR3 size: 14 residues.

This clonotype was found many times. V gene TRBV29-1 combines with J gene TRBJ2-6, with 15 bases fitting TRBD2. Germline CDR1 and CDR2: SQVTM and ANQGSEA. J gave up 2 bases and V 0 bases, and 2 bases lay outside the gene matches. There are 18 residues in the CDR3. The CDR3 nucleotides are TGCAGCGTTGAAGAAGGACTAGCGGGGGGGCCTGGGGCCAACGTCCTGACTTTC. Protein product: CSVEEGLAGGPGANVLTF. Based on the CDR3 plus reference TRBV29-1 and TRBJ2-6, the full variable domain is SAVISQKPSRDICQRGTSLTIQCQVDSQVTMMFWYRQQPGQSLTLIATANQGSEATYESGFVIDKFPISRPNLTFSTLTVSNMSPEDSSIYLCSVEEGLAGGPGANVLTFGAGSRLTVL.

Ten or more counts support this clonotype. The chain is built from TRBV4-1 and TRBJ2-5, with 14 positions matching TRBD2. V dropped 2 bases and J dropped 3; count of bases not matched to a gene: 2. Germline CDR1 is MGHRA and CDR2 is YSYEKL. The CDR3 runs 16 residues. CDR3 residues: CASSQMGLAGEETQYF. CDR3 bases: TGCGCCAGCAGCCAAATGGGACTAGCGGGGGAAGAGACCCAGTACTTC.

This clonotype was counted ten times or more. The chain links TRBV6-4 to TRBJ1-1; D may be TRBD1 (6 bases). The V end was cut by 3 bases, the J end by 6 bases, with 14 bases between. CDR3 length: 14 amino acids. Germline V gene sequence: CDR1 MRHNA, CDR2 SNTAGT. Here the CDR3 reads CASSEGPGVPEAFF. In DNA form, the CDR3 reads TGTGCCAGCAGTGAGGGTCCAGGGGTGCCTGAAGCTTTCTTT.

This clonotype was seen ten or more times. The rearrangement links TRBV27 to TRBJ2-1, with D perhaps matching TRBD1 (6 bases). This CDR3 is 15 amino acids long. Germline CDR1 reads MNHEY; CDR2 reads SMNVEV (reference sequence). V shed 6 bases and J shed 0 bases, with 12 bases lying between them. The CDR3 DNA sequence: TGTGCCAGCAGACCCGGGACATACTCCTACAATGAGCAGTTCTTC. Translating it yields CASRPGTYSYNEQFF.

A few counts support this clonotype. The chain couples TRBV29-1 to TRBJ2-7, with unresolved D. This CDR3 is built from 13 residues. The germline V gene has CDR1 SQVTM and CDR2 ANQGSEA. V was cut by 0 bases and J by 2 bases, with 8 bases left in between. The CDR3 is CSVEDDLPYEQYF. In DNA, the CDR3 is TGCAGCGTTGAAGACGACCTCCCCTACGAGCAGTACTTC.

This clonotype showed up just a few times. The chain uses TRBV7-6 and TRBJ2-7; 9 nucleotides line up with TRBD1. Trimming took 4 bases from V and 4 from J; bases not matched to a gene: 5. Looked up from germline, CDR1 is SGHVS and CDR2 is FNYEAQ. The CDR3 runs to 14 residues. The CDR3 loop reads CASSSQGAGYEQYF. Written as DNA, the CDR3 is TGTGCCAGCAGCTCACAGGGGGCCGGTTACGAGCAGTACTTC.